One and the same sample provided the 24 T cell receptor beta chains below, sequenced in a study of cytomegalovirus exposure and HLA in healthy donors (dated by TCRdb to about 2017). The method was the immunoSEQ multiplex PCR assay. For the multiplex PCR, a mixture combining 60 forward primers for TCR Vbeta segments and 13 reverse primers for TCR Jbeta segments was used. TCRdb took this table from immuneACCESS and kept in-frame rearrangements with V and J called. Such tables lack part of the clones; where checked against another copy, unresolved V genes explain under half of the gap, and the rest is unexplained. The sample table holds 130,000 or so clones. The ten biggest clones cover about 1.8% of the sample. What was sequenced was PBMCs. The receptors were gathered from a man aged 18 to 29 in good health and CMV-seronegative.

This chain links TRBV4-1 with TRBJ1-5; tentative D call: TRBD1 (6 bases). Trimming stripped 1 base from V and 9 bases from J, with 19 bases between. The CDR3 sequence is 16 residues long. In germline, CDR1 is MGHRA, CDR2 YSYEKL. CDR3 in DNA: TGCGCCAGCAGCCAAGGGACACCCGAGGGGGAACGGCCCCAGCATTTT. This codes for CASSQGTPEGERPQHF.

The chain uses TRBV9 and TRBJ2-7, with 9 nucleotides matching TRBD1. The germline CDR1 and CDR2 sequences are SGDLS and YYNGEE. With 2 bases clipped from V and 1 base from J, the junction kept 4 bases outside the gene matches. CDR3 length equals 15 residues. CDR3 DNA: TGTGCCAGCAGCGTGGGGACAGGGAGATCCTACGAGCAGTACTTC. Amino acids: CASSVGTGRSYEQYF. The full variable domain, completed using reference TRBV9 and TRBJ2-7, is DSGVTQTPKHLITATGQRVTLRCSPRSGDLSVYWYQQSLDQGLQFLIQYYNGEERAKGNILERFSAQQFPDLHSELNLSSLELGDSALYFCASSVGTGRSYEQYFGPGTRLTVT.

CDR3 DNA sequence: TGTGCCAGCAGCAAAGACAGGGGAAGTGGAAACACCATATATTTT. It translates to CASSKDRGSGNTIYF. This chain joins TRBV7-9 and TRBJ1-3, with 8 nucleotides matching TRBD1. There are 15 residues in the CDR3. CDR1 and CDR2 from the germline V gene are SEHNR and FQNEAQ (reference sequence). V gave up 5 bases and J gave up 3 bases; unmatched junction bases: 6. The complete variable domain, with remaining parts taken from reference TRBV7-9 and TRBJ1-3, reads DTGVSQNPRHKITKRGQNVTFRCDPISEHNRLYWYRQTLGQGPEFLTYFQNEAQLEKSRLLSDRFSAERPKGSFSTLEIQRTEQGDSAMYLCASSKDRGSGNTIYFGEGSWLTVV.

This sequence joins TRBV25-1 and TRBJ2-3; D call uncertain. V lost 6 bases, J lost 6 bases, and 10 bases lay in between. Germline V CDR1 and CDR2: MGHDK, SYGVNS. CDR3 length: 12 amino acids. This CDR3 reads CASRAVHDTQYF. The CDR3 nucleotides are TGTGCCAGCAGGGCAGTTCACGATACGCAGTATTTT.

This chain connects TRBV4-3 to TRBJ1-2; the D is unclear. With 0 bases removed from V and 8 bases from J, the gap between germline ends came to 13 bases. The length of the CDR3 is 14 residues. Germline V lookup: CDR1 LGHNA, CDR2 YSLEER. CDR3 region: CASSQDYPLRGYTF. The CDR3 DNA reads TGCGCCAGCAGCCAAGATTACCCACTTAGAGGCTACACCTTC.

The rearrangement joins TRBV4-3 to TRBJ1-4; 8 bases map to TRBD1. CDR3 length equals 15 residues. Germline-derived CDR1 and CDR2 are LGHNA and YSLEER. The V gene end was trimmed by 0 bases and the J gene end by 5 bases; junction bases not matched to a gene: 2. CDR3 sequence (DNA): TGCGCCAGCAGCCAAGACGGACAGGGAAATGAAAAACTGTTTTTT. The encoded protein is CASSQDGQGNEKLFF.

This chain joins TRBV4-3 and TRBJ1-2, with a tentative D call TRBD1 (6 bases). V shed 0 bases and J shed 8 bases, with 19 bases lying between them. Germline loops: CDR1 LGHNA, CDR2 YSLEER. The CDR3 consists of 16 residues. CDR3 in amino acids: CASSQDAGRPRGGYTF. The CDR3 region has the DNA TGCGCCAGCAGCCAAGATGCCGGCAGACCAAGGGGGGGCTACACCTTC.

In the case of this clone: This CDR3 is also generated by other DNA sequences in the sample. The chain carries TRBV28 and TRBJ2-3; TRBD2 agrees at 7 bases. V was clipped by 0 bases and J by 0 bases; unmatched bases: 3. Per germline, CDR1 MDHEN and CDR2 SYDVKM. This CDR3 spans 16 amino acids. The CDR3 reads CASSLWASGSTDTQYF. DNA for the CDR3: TGTGCCAGCAGTTTATGGGCTAGCGGTAGCACAGATACGCAGTATTTT.

This rearrangement joins TRBV11-2 to TRBJ2-7; D uncertain. Trimming took off 3 bases at V and 1 base at J, with 7 bases between the two ends. The V gene's germline CDR1 is SGHAT and CDR2 FQNNGV. CDR3 size: 13 residues. The CDR3 reads CASSFVLSYEQYF. CDR3 in DNA: TGTGCCAGCAGCTTTGTGCTATCCTACGAGCAGTACTTC.

This chain uses TRBV5-1 with TRBJ2-1, with TRBD2 identical over 15 bases. Per germline, CDR1 SGHRS and CDR2 YFSETQ. The CDR3 spans 16 residues. J was trimmed by 7 bases and V by 4 bases; bases with no gene match: 6. The CDR3 sequence: CASSRGTSGGTNEQFF. The CDR3 DNA reads TGCGCCAGCAGCCGGGGGACTAGCGGGGGGACGAATGAGCAGTTCTTC.

The CDR3 sequence: CASSLIPGQYSTDTQYF. CDR3 DNA: TGCGCCAGCAGCTTAATCCCGGGACAGTATAGCACAGATACGCAGTATTTT. J is TRBJ2-3 and V is TRBV5-1; TRBD1 agrees at 7 bases. Germline V gene lookup returns CDR1 SGHRS and CDR2 YFSETQ. The CDR3 has 17 residues. Trimming removed 2 bases from V and 0 bases from J; junction bases left unmatched: 9.

V and J are TRBV28 and TRBJ2-7; tentatively, D is TRBD2 (6 bases). The ends were cut back, 7 bases at V and 5 bases at J, with 21 bases in the middle. This CDR3 is built from 15 residues. Germline CDR1 and CDR2: MDHEN and SYDVKM. The CDR3 loop is CASTLNRPEGNEQYF. The CDR3 bases are TGTGCCAGCACCCTAAACCGGCCGGAGGGCAACGAGCAGTACTTC.

This sequence joins TRBV30 and TRBJ2-3; TRBD2 aligns across 9 bases. The CDR3 runs to 15 residues. Per germline, CDR1 GTSNPN and CDR2 SVGIG (reference sequence). V was clipped by 0 bases and J by 2 bases; unmatched bases: 3. The DNA for the CDR3 is TGTGCCTGGAGTGTAGCGGGGGGTTACACAGATACGCAGTATTTT. Amino acids: CAWSVAGGYTDTQYF.

The V and J genes are TRBV19 and TRBJ2-1; 12 bases map to TRBD1. From germline, CDR1 is LNHDA and CDR2 SQIVND (reference sequence). This CDR3 region has 14 residues. The V segment lost 4 bases and the J segment 8 bases; nucleotides outside the gene matches: 3. DNA for the CDR3: TGTGCCAGTAGTAGGGGGACAGGGGGCTATGAGCAGTTCTTC. It yields the protein CASSRGTGGYEQFF.

The chain is built from TRBV5-6 and TRBJ1-4, with D perhaps matching TRBD1 (6 bases). Trimming shortened V by 1 base and J by 10 bases, and 14 bases separated the two germline ends. The CDR3 loop spans 14 amino acids. Looked up from germline, CDR1 is SGHDT and CDR2 is YYEEEE. The CDR3 spells CASSLRTVRGKLFF. The CDR3 DNA reads as TGTGCCAGCAGCTTGCGGACAGTACGCGGAAAACTGTTTTTT.

The chain uses TRBV11-2 and TRBJ2-5; D is uncertain. Germline loops: CDR1 SGHAT, CDR2 FQNNGV. Trimming removed 0 bases at V and 5 bases at J, with 16 bases between. The CDR3 consists of 16 residues. CDR3 in DNA: TGTGCCAGCAGCTTAGAGCCCTCCCGATCGAGGGAGACCCAGTACTTC. Encoded protein: CASSLEPSRSRETQYF.

V usage is TRBV6-5 and J usage is TRBJ2-6; D is ambiguous. CDR1 is MNHEY and CDR2 is SVGAGI in the germline V gene. Trimming pared 6 bases from V and 0 bases from J, leaving 9 bases between. The CDR3 runs to 15 residues. The CDR3 nucleotides are TGTGCCAGCAGGCCCGGTTACTCTGGGGCCAACGTCCTGACTTTC. Amino acids: CASRPGYSGANVLTF.

The CDR3 reads CASSQSTGGVYGYTF. The CDR3 nucleotides read TGCGCCAGCAGTCAATCAACAGGGGGCGTCTATGGCTACACCTTC. This chain connects TRBV23-1 to TRBJ1-2; 9 bases are shared with TRBD1. TRBV23-1 is known as an ORF, though its function is uncertain. The junction had 3 bases not matched to a gene; V was cut back by 0 bases and J by 4 bases. The CDR3 loop spans 15 amino acids.

The V gene is TRBV19, the J gene TRBJ1-5; 10 nucleotides line up with TRBD1. Germline CDR1 LNHDA, CDR2 SQIVND (reference sequence). The CDR3 has 15 residues. V dropped 4 bases and J dropped 7; count of bases not matched to a gene: 7. Here the CDR3 reads CASSRGQGLEQPQHF. Here the CDR3 DNA reads TGTGCCAGTAGTAGGGGACAGGGGTTAGAGCAGCCCCAGCATTTT.

This chain links TRBV28 with TRBJ2-7; 11 bases fit TRBD2. CDR1 MDHEN and CDR2 SYDVKM come from the germline V gene. V dropped 8 bases and J dropped 3; count of bases not matched to a gene: 9. The CDR3 is 15 residues long. The CDR3 loop is CASARTSGQHYEQYF. DNA for the CDR3: TGTGCCAGCGCCAGGACTAGCGGGCAACACTACGAGCAGTACTTC.

This chain uses TRBV7-2 with TRBJ1-2, with D uncertain. V lost 1 base, J lost 8 bases, and 14 bases lay in between. Germline V gene data show CDR1 as SGHTA and CDR2 as FQGNSA. This CDR3 has 14 amino acids. CDR3 nucleotides: TGTGCCAGCAGCTTAGAGAGGCAAGGCGGAGGCTACACCTTC. Translation: CASSLERQGGGYTF.

This chain joins TRBV19 and TRBJ2-3, with 11 bases fitting TRBD2. Losses at the gene ends were 1 base for V and 5 bases for J; bases not matched to a gene: 5. In germline, CDR1 is LNHDA, CDR2 SQIVND (reference sequence). The CDR3 length is 16 residues. The CDR3 DNA sequence: TGTGCCAGTAGTATAGGGCGACTAGCGGGGAAAGATACGCAGTATTTT. It specifies CASSIGRLAGKDTQYF.

The chain carries TRBV11-1 and TRBJ2-7; perhaps TRBD1 as D (6 bases). Trimming removed 2 bases at V and 1 base at J, with 9 bases between. The germline gives CDR1 SGHAT, CDR2 FQDESV (reference sequence). This CDR3 region has 14 residues. The CDR3 loop reads CASSLSRGSYEQYF. Here the CDR3 DNA reads TGTGCCAGCAGCTTAAGCAGGGGATCCTACGAGCAGTACTTC.

The genes are TRBV28 and TRBJ1-5; no clear D gene. The CDR3 spans 13 residues. The germline CDR1 and CDR2 sequences are MDHEN and SYDVKM. Deletions cut 5 bases from V and 5 bases from J, with 10 bases between. The CDR3 region is CASSRSRDQPQHF. CDR3 nucleotides: TGTGCCAGCAGTCGGTCCCGGGATCAGCCCCAGCATTTT.